This T cell receptor (beta chain) was profiled in a study of beta chain features in type 1 diabetes. In this sample, this clone turned up a few times. Its antigen remains unidentified. Sequenced material consisted of expressed TCRB transcripts (all of the isolated RNA was reverse transcribed). Some clones are missing from TCRdb's copy, which holds only in-frame ones; the method was immunoSEQ multiplex PCR. Of fewer than 25,000 clones detected, around 63% appear once; the ten largest clones hold roughly 4.2%. Study findings and constraints: The VDJ junctions of type 1 diabetes patients carried fewer insertions and more deletions. For Type 1 diabetes patients, all four CD4+ subsets carried TCRB CDR3s that were moderately but significantly shorter.

The CDR3 runs 13 residues. Germline assignment: CDR1 SEHNR and CDR2 FQNEAQ (reference sequence). V was clipped by 8 bases and J by 1 base, with 11 bases between them. This receptor was obtained from a man aged 18 to 29 with type 1 diabetes. Sample: Tregs from blood. The chain carries TRBV7-9 and TRBJ1-1; D is ambiguous. The CDR3: CASRGQTNTEAFF. CDR3 DNA sequence: TGTGCCAGCCGCGGGCAAACGAACACTGAAGCTTTCTTT.